What follows are 25 T cell receptor beta chains derived from one specimen sequenced in a study of graft-versus-host responses after intestinal transplantation. No antigen has been assigned to these receptors. Clones were sequenced by immunoSEQ multiplex PCR, and TCRdb holds only the in-frame ones, with some missing. The sample records about 85,000 clones, approximately 90% being singletons. Material: unstimulated CD8+ T cells sorted from spleen or lymph node cells, obtained before transplant. The receptors shown here come from a human donor who was the organ donor for an intestinal transplant.

This sequence joins TRBV6-4 and TRBJ1-6; D unresolved. The V gene's germline CDR1 is MRHNA and CDR2 SNTAGT. The CDR3 has 13 amino acids. With 0 bases removed from V and 7 bases from J, the gap between germline ends came to 4 bases. The chain's CDR3 is CASSDSDNSPLHF. In nucleotides, the CDR3 is TGTGCCAGCAGTGACTCGGACAATTCACCCCTCCACTTT.

The chain combines TRBV25-1 with TRBJ1-5, with a possible D match to TRBD1 (5 bases). With 6 bases removed from V and 6 bases from J, the gap between germline ends came to 12 bases. Looked up from germline, CDR1 is MGHDK and CDR2 is SYGVNS. The CDR3 sequence is 13 residues long. The CDR3 region has the DNA TGTGCCAGCAGCGCGGGACCGCTTCAGCCCCAGCATTTT. As protein: CASSAGPLQPQHF.

This clone was recorded only once. This chain connects TRBV30 to TRBJ1-2; D gene uncertain. This CDR3 has 13 amino acids. CDR1 GTSNPN and CDR2 SVGIG come from the germline V gene (reference sequence). With 7 bases removed from V and 2 bases from J, the gap between germline ends came to 14 bases. The CDR3 nucleotides are TGTGCCTCGACCGGGGAAGTCAACTATGGCTACACCTTC. Translated: CASTGEVNYGYTF.

The V call is TRBV5-1, the J call TRBJ1-1; a possible D gene is TRBD1 (5 bases). The length of the CDR3 is 14 residues. In germline, CDR1 is SGHRS, CDR2 YFSETQ. V lost 0 bases to trimming and J lost 6 bases, with 12 bases between them. The CDR3 DNA sequence: TGCGCCAGCAGCTTGGGTGGATACAGGTCTGAAGCTTTCTTT. Its protein is CASSLGGYRSEAFF.

This clone has a handful of counts. Other DNA sequences in the same sample also yield this CDR3. This rearrangement joins TRBV6-5 to TRBJ1-5; 7 bases map to TRBD1. V trimming: 5 bases; J trimming: 4 bases; junction bases outside the gene matches: 5. CDR1 is MNHEY and CDR2 is SVGAGI in the germline V gene. This CDR3 contains 14 residues. The CDR3 loop is CASSTTGSNQPQHF. CDR3 DNA sequence: TGTGCCAGCAGTACGACAGGGTCAAATCAGCCCCAGCATTTT.

This chain joins TRBV5-6 and TRBJ2-3, with 7 bases identical to TRBD1. V lost 4 bases, J lost 0 bases, and 8 bases stayed unmatched. This CDR3 has 16 residues. Per the germline V gene, CDR1 is SGHDT and CDR2 is YYEEEE. This chain's CDR3 is CASSQGQLLSTDTQYF. The CDR3 DNA sequence: TGTGCCAGCAGCCAGGGACAGCTCCTTAGCACAGATACGCAGTATTTT.

This sequence joins TRBV27 and TRBJ2-5; 12 bases agree with TRBD1. With V trimmed by 7 bases and J by 5 bases, 8 bases remained unmatched. CDR1 MNHEY and CDR2 SMNVEV come from the germline V gene (reference sequence). The CDR3 spans 15 residues. The DNA for the CDR3 is TGTGCCAGCACCACCTGGGACAGGGGGCGCGAGACCCAGTACTTC. This gives the protein CASTTWDRGRETQYF.

The rearrangement joins TRBV5-1 to TRBJ2-7; D is unresolved. Germline lookup yields CDR1 SGHRS and CDR2 YFSETQ. The CDR3 is 15 residues long. Trimming took 0 bases from V and 2 from J, leaving 12 bases between them. The CDR3 nucleotides read TGCGCCAGCAGCTTGGGGATCGGTCAGGCCTACGAGCAGTACTTC. Amino acids: CASSLGIGQAYEQYF.

The rearrangement links TRBV5-1 to TRBJ1-1; no clear D. Trimming removed 0 bases from V and 0 bases from J, with 9 bases in between. This CDR3 is 15 amino acids long. The germline CDR1 and CDR2 sequences are SGHRS and YFSETQ. CDR3: CASSLGDPMNTEAFF. Here the CDR3 DNA reads TGCGCCAGCAGCTTGGGGGATCCCATGAACACTGAAGCTTTCTTT.

V is TRBV6-5 and J is TRBJ2-3, with D possibly being TRBD2 (6 bases). V was clipped by 6 bases and J by 2 bases, with 15 bases between them. CDR1 and CDR2 (germline): MNHEY, SVGAGI. The CDR3 has 15 amino acids. CDR3: CASREGTEHTDTQYF. CDR3 in DNA: TGTGCCAGCAGGGAGGGGACGGAACACACAGATACGCAGTATTTT.

This clone was seen once. The CDR3 spells CASSLGAYNEQFF. The CDR3 DNA is TGTGCCAGCAGCTTAGGGGCCTACAATGAGCAGTTCTTC. J is TRBJ2-1 and V is TRBV7-6; D call uncertain. The CDR3 loop spans 13 amino acids. Trimming pared 1 base from V and 2 bases from J, leaving 3 bases between. Germline CDR1 is SGHVS and CDR2 is FNYEAQ.

The chain couples TRBV7-9 to TRBJ1-1; D is perhaps TRBD1 (6 bases). There are 16 residues in the CDR3. In germline, CDR1 is SEHNR, CDR2 FQNEAQ (reference sequence). V dropped 5 bases and J dropped 1 base, with 17 bases sitting between them. CDR3 sequence (DNA): TGTGCCAGCAGCCCAACAGGGATGCAGGGGAACACTGAAGCTTTCTTT. It encodes CASSPTGMQGNTEAFF.

V gene TRBV7-9 combines with J gene TRBJ1-2; 8 bases agree with TRBD1. Trimming cost V 5 bases and J 4 bases; bases outside gene matches: 3. Germline CDR1 SEHNR, CDR2 FQNEAQ (reference sequence). The CDR3 loop spans 13 amino acids. CDR3 in DNA: TGTGCCAGCAGCGGACAGGGTGGCTATGGCTACACCTTC. It translates to CASSGQGGYGYTF.

The chain links TRBV29-1 to TRBJ2-1; D may correspond to TRBD1 or TRBD2 (5 bases each). This CDR3 is 12 amino acids long. CDR1 SQVTM and CDR2 ANQGSEA come from the germline V gene. V was shortened by 5 bases and J by 7 bases, with 12 bases between the two germline ends. CDR3 sequence (DNA): TGCAGCGTTTTAGGGACGGAAAATGAGCAGTTCTTC. This sequence encodes CSVLGTENEQFF.

The chain carries TRBV29-1 and TRBJ1-2, with a weak D call TRBD1 (5 bases). The CDR3 sequence is 13 residues long. Trimming pared 7 bases from V and 2 bases from J, leaving 14 bases between. The germline CDR1 and CDR2 sequences are SQVTM and ANQGSEA. CDR3 protein: CSGTSWDNYGYTF. CDR3 DNA: TGCAGCGGGACCTCTTGGGACAACTATGGCTACACCTTC.

The rearrangement joins TRBV4-2 to TRBJ2-2; D is unclear. Germline CDR1 and CDR2: LGHNA and YNFKEQ. V lost 1 base, J lost 4 bases, and 10 bases lay in between. The CDR3 runs to 15 residues. The CDR3 DNA reads as TGTGCCAGCAGCCAAGTTGGGGAACGCACCGGGGAGCTGTTTTTT. It translates to CASSQVGERTGELFF.

The chain links TRBV5-1 to TRBJ2-1; perhaps D is TRBD1 or TRBD2 (6 bases each). The germline gives CDR1 SGHRS, CDR2 YFSETQ. Trimming removed 7 bases from V and 7 bases from J, with 21 bases in between. The CDR3 length is 15 residues. The CDR3 loop reads CASGRGGLTGNEQFF. As DNA, the CDR3 is TGCGCCAGCGGACGAGGGGGACTCACGGGGAATGAGCAGTTCTTC.

CDR3 amino acids: CASSLSQGNYGYTF. CDR3 sequence (DNA): TGTGCCAGCAGCTTATCTCAGGGGAACTATGGCTACACCTTC. The rearrangement links TRBV7-3 to TRBJ1-2; a weak D match, TRBD1 (6 bases). This CDR3 region has 14 residues. The germline CDR1 and CDR2 sequences are SGHTA and FQGTGA. The V gene lost 2 bases and the J gene lost 2 bases, with 9 bases spanning the gap. The full variable domain, rest sourced from reference TRBV7-3 and TRBJ1-2, is GAGVSQTPSNKVTEKGKYVELRCDPISGHTALYWYRQSLGQGPEFLIYFQGTGAADDSGLPNDRFFAVRPEGSVSTLKIQRTERGDSAVYLCASSLSQGNYGYTFGSGTRLTVV.

The rearrangement uses TRBV2 and TRBJ2-1; TRBD1 or TRBD2 may be the D gene (7 bases each). V was trimmed by 5 bases and J by 7 bases, leaving 18 bases between them. Germline CDR1 is SNHLY and CDR2 is FYNNEI. The CDR3 covers 15 residues. The DNA for the CDR3 is TGTGCCAGCAGTTGGCAGGGGGGGGTCGGTAATGAGCAGTTCTTC. This codes for CASSWQGGVGNEQFF.

V gene TRBV6-5 combines with J gene TRBJ1-2; 7 bases are a match to TRBD1. Germline V gives CDR1 MNHEY, CDR2 SVGAGI. The CDR3 has 13 residues. V lost 4 bases, J lost 3 bases, and 2 bases stayed unmatched. The DNA for the CDR3 is TGTGCCAGCAGTTCAACAGGGGACTATGGCTACACCTTC. Encoded protein: CASSSTGDYGYTF.

The chain has TRBV9 and TRBJ1-2, with 7 bases aligning to TRBD1. The trim removed 3 bases at V and 7 bases at J, leaving 24 bases unmatched. The CDR3 loop spans 19 amino acids. Per germline, CDR1 SGDLS and CDR2 YYNGEE. The CDR3 nucleotides are TGTGCCAGCAGCGCCCCCCTGGGCAGCGGAACAGGGGACTATTCTGGCTACACCTTC. Encoded protein: CASSAPLGSGTGDYSGYTF.

This clone was seen a single time. A junction boundary mismatches the germline segment, possibly from a read error. The chain carries TRBV2 and TRBJ2-5; 8 bases fit TRBD2. Germline CDR1 and CDR2: SNHLY and FYNNEI. The CDR3 runs to 15 residues. This CDR3 reads CASSMLAGPQETQHF. In nucleotides, the CDR3 is TGTGCCAGCAGTATGCTAGCGGGCCCCCAAGAGACCCAGCACTTC.

This clone is classed as large. The chain uses TRBV6-6 and TRBJ1-2; the match to TRBD1 covers 9 bases. The CDR3 contains 15 residues. V was clipped by 2 bases and J by 5 bases; unmatched bases: 6. Per germline, CDR1 MNHNY and CDR2 SVGAGI (reference sequence). The CDR3 DNA is TGTGCCAGCAGTTACCATAGGACAGGGGAGTATGGCTACACCTTC. The encoded protein is CASSYHRTGEYGYTF.

A single count supports this clone. The chain carries TRBV11-3 and TRBJ1-1; D remains ambiguous. This CDR3 has 14 residues. Trimming removed 4 bases at V and 0 bases at J, with 9 bases between. Germline V lookup: CDR1 SGHNT, CDR2 YENEEA. The CDR3, as DNA: TGTGCCAGCAGCTCCACAGACTTGAACACTGAAGCTTTCTTT. This translates into CASSSTDLNTEAFF.

The chain is built from TRBV2 and TRBJ2-7; weak D call: TRBD1 (5 bases). Trimming took 8 bases from V and 2 from J, leaving 13 bases between them. The V gene's germline CDR1 is SNHLY and CDR2 FYNNEI. CDR3 length: 13 residues. This CDR3 is CASVRDSTYEQYF. The CDR3 DNA reads TGTGCCAGCGTCCGCGACAGTACCTACGAGCAGTACTTC.